This TCR beta chain was captured in a study of blood T cells in healthy people across ages. Study results and limitations: Shifts in expanded clonotypes may have been confounded by donor CMV status, which was unknown.

The CDR3 runs to 13 residues. Germline V gives CDR1 SGHTS, CDR2 YDEGEE. Between the trimmed V and J ends, which lost 2 bases and 3 bases, there was a span of 8 bases. For the second PCR, which ran for about 7 to 12 cycles, a sample-barcoded 5' primer and a J-beta primer mix were used. TCRdb processed the 5' RACE reads anew with MiXCR; each CDR3 protein has one entry. The sample lists 630,000 or so distinct CDR3 sequences; roughly 30% were seen once. About this clonotype itself: Antigen: not known.

The source material was blood. This rearrangement joins TRBV5-8 to TRBJ1-2; unclear D gene. This TCR derives from a woman older than 75 in good health. CDR3 coding DNA: TGTGCCAGCAGCTTCGGGGAGTACTATGGCTACACCTTC. Translation: CASSFGEYYGYTF.